Listed here are 16 T cell receptor beta chains from one sample, sequenced in a study of human T cells and chemical hapten exposure. Time point here: patch test 2, 6 weeks after DPC sensitization. The treatment denotes: therapeutic diphenylcyclopropenone sensitization with weekly scalp DPC. Via MiXCR, TCRdb re-called the RACE reads, giving one row per CDR3 protein. The sample includes about 69,000 distinct CDR3 sequences, approximately 10% of them seen just once. The sequencing here drew on whole blood, taken in connection with sensitization to the hapten diphenylcyclopropenone (DPC). The receptors were gathered from a woman in her forties or fifties with alopecia areata. Some clones in this sample may be carry-over from other donors' samples.

The chain couples TRBV10-3 to TRBJ2-7, with 13 bases lining up with TRBD2. With V trimmed by 6 bases and J by 2 bases, 4 bases remained unmatched. CDR1 and CDR2 (germline): ENHRY, SYGVKD. The CDR3 contains 15 residues. For the CDR3, the DNA is TGTGCCATCAGGGGACTAGCGGGATTTACCTACGAGCAGTACTTC. Translating it yields CAIRGLAGFTYEQYF.

The chain carries TRBV12-3 or TRBV12-4 and TRBJ2-6; maybe TRBD1 (5 bases). V was cut by 3 bases and J by 0 bases, with 15 bases left in between. The CDR3 is 18 amino acids. The CDR3 bases are TGTGCCAGCAGTTTGGGTTCCAGGGTGGGCTCTGGGGCCAACGTCCTGACTTTC. This gives the protein CASSLGSRVGSGANVLTF.

This chain connects TRBV12-3 or TRBV12-4 to TRBJ1-2, with a weak D call TRBD1 (6 bases). Trimming stripped 10 bases from V and 2 bases from J, with 17 bases between. CDR3 length: 14 residues. The CDR3 loop is CATIKQGSNYGYTF. CDR3 nucleotide sequence: TGTGCCACAATTAAGCAGGGGTCCAACTATGGCTACACCTTC.

This clonotype was detected ten times or more. The genes are TRBV30 and TRBJ2-4, with a weak D call TRBD2 (5 bases). Germline V lookup: CDR1 GTSNPN, CDR2 SVGIG (reference sequence). The germline V and J ends were trimmed by 2 bases and 7 bases, with 9 bases remaining between them. The CDR3 extends over 12 amino acids. CDR3 sequence reads: CAWSSGVNIQYF. The CDR3 region has the DNA TGTGCCTGGAGTTCCGGGGTCAACATTCAGTACTTC.

This clonotype was seen at least ten times. This rearrangement joins TRBV5-4 to TRBJ2-7, with D perhaps given as TRBD1 or TRBD2 (5 bases each). The CDR3 sequence is 15 residues long. V shed 2 bases and J shed 6 bases, with 18 bases lying between them. Germline V gene sequence: CDR1 SGHNT, CDR2 YYREEE (reference sequence). The CDR3 sequence is CASSFGETGSAEQYF. The CDR3, as DNA: TGTGCCAGCAGCTTCGGGGAAACAGGATCTGCCGAGCAGTACTTC.

A few counts support this clonotype. The rearrangement joins TRBV11-3 to TRBJ2-1; TRBD2 matches at 11 bases. Losses at the gene ends were 3 bases for V and 9 bases for J; bases not matched to a gene: 7. Per germline, CDR1 SGHNT and CDR2 YENEEA. The CDR3 is made up of 15 amino acids. CDR3 loop: CASSFTSGSLSEQFF. The CDR3 nucleotides read TGTGCCAGCAGCTTCACTAGCGGGAGCCTGAGTGAGCAGTTCTTC.

This clonotype has at least ten counts. J is TRBJ2-7 and V is TRBV5-1; TRBD2 matches at 12 bases. Germline V gives CDR1 SGHRS, CDR2 YFSETQ. The V segment lost 8 bases and the J segment 7 bases; nucleotides outside the gene matches: 7. The CDR3 is 13 residues long. CDR3 region: CASRLAGVAEQYF. In DNA form, the CDR3 reads TGCGCCAGTCGACTAGCGGGAGTGGCTGAGCAGTACTTC.

This clonotype was counted only a few times. The V and J genes are TRBV2 and TRBJ1-1; TRBD1 aligns across 8 bases. The CDR3 runs 14 residues. The V segment lost 3 bases and the J segment 4 bases; nucleotides outside the gene matches: 4. The germline CDR1 and CDR2 sequences are SNHLY and FYNNEI. The chain's CDR3 is CASSDRTGSTEAFF. In DNA form, the CDR3 reads TGTGCCAGCAGTGATAGGACAGGGTCCACTGAAGCTTTCTTT.

This clonotype was counted many times. This chain links TRBV7-3 with TRBJ2-2; D unresolved. Trimming pared 7 bases from V and 2 bases from J, leaving 11 bases between. The germline gives CDR1 SGHTA, CDR2 FQGTGA. This CDR3 has 14 residues. The DNA for the CDR3 is TGTGCCAGCACCCCCGACTCTAACACCGGGGAGCTGTTTTTT. Protein: CASTPDSNTGELFF. Variable domain in full (rest from reference TRBV7-3 and TRBJ2-2): GAGVSQTPSNKVTEKGKYVELRCDPISGHTALYWYRQSLGQGPEFLIYFQGTGAADDSGLPNDRFFAVRPEGSVSTLKIQRTERGDSAVYLCASTPDSNTGELFFGEGSRLTVL.

This clonotype showed up many times. CDR3 region: CSALPRWYEQYF. The CDR3 DNA follows: TGCAGTGCGTTGCCTCGCTGGTACGAGCAGTACTTC. This chain links TRBV20-1 with TRBJ2-7, with D unclear. CDR1 is DFQATT, CDR2 SNEGSKA, per germline (reference sequence). The CDR3 is 12 amino acids. V was shortened by 6 bases and J by 4 bases, with 13 bases between the two germline ends.

This sequence joins TRBV20-1 and TRBJ1-2; no clear D gene. Germline V gene sequence: CDR1 DFQATT, CDR2 SNEGSKA (reference sequence). Trimming took off 5 bases at V and 8 bases at J, with 15 bases between the two ends. The length of the CDR3 is 12 residues. As DNA, the CDR3 is TGCAGTGCTGCTGGCGGGTTCCGAGGCTACACCTTC. Translating gives CSAAGGFRGYTF.

A few counts support this clonotype. V is TRBV7-2 and J is TRBJ1-2, with a tentative D call TRBD1 (5 bases). The CDR3 spans 14 residues. The germline CDR1 and CDR2 sequences are SGHTA and FQGNSA. Deletions cut 6 bases from V and 4 bases from J, with 15 bases between. This CDR3 is CASRSGTPVYGYTF. DNA for the CDR3: TGTGCCAGCAGGTCCGGGACGCCGGTCTATGGCTACACCTTC.

In this sample, this clonotype turned up many times. The CDR3 DNA reads TGCAGTGCTAGTATTGGCACTGAAGCTTTCTTT. It is translated as CSASIGTEAFF. The rearrangement links TRBV20-1 to TRBJ1-1; D unclear. Trimming left V 3 bases short and J 4 bases short, with 6 bases between. The CDR3 contains 11 residues. Per the germline V gene, CDR1 is DFQATT and CDR2 is SNEGSKA (reference sequence).

This clonotype was seen a handful of times. The CDR3 sequence: CASSQVGDGYEQYF. As DNA, the CDR3 is TGTGCCAGCAGCCAAGTTGGGGACGGCTACGAGCAGTACTTC. This chain connects TRBV4-2 to TRBJ2-7, with D perhaps TRBD1 or TRBD2 (5 bases each). Germline values: CDR1 LGHNA, CDR2 YNFKEQ. The germline V and J ends were trimmed by 1 base and 3 bases, with 10 bases remaining between them. The CDR3 is 14 amino acids.

This clonotype was recorded a few times. The rearrangement uses TRBV3-1 and TRBJ1-4; no clear D gene. V was pared by 4 bases and J by 5 bases, with 8 bases between. The CDR3 consists of 13 residues. Germline lookup yields CDR1 LGHDT and CDR2 YNNKEL (reference sequence). DNA of the CDR3: TGTGCCAGCAGCCCCCCAAGGAATGAAAAACTGTTTTTT. Translated, it gives CASSPPRNEKLFF.

This clonotype was seen more than once but under ten times. The chain is built from TRBV6-1 and TRBJ1-4; no clear D gene. The V end lost 8 bases, the J end lost 3 bases, and 10 bases lay between the germline ends. The CDR3 loop spans 13 amino acids. From germline, CDR1 is MNHNS and CDR2 SASEGT. CDR3 protein: CASLGRANEKLFF. The CDR3 DNA reads as TGTGCCAGCCTAGGAAGGGCTAATGAAAAACTGTTTTTT.